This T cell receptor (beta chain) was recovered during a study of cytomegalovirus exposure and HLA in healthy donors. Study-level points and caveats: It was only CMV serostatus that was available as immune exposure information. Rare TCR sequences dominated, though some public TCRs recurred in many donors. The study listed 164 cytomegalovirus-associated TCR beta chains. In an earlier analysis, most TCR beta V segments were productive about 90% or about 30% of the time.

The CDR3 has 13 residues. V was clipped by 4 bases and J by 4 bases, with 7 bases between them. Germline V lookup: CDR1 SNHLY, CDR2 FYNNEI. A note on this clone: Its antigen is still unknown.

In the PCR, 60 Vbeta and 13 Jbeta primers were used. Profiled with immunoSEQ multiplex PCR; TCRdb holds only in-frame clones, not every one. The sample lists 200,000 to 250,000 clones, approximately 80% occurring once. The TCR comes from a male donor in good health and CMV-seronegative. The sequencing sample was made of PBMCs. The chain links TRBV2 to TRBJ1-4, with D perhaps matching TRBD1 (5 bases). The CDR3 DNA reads TGTGCCAGCAGTGGGGGGGTTAATGAAAAACTGTTTTTT. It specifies CASSGGVNEKLFF.